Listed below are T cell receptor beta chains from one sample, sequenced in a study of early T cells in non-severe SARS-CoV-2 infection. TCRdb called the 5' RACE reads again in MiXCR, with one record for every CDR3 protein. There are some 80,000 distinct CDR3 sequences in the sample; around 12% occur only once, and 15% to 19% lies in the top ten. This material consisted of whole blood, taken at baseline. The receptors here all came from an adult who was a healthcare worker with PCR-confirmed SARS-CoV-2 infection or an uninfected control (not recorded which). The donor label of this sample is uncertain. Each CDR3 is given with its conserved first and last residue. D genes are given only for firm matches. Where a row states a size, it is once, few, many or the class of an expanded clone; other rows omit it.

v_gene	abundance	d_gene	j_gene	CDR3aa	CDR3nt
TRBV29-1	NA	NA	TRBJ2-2	CSVGDPGGSGELFF	TGCAGCGTTGGAGACCCCGGAGGGTCCGGGGAGCTGTTTTTT
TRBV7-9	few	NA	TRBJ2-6	CASSLGGTTSGANVLTF	TGTGCCAGCAGCTTAGGGGGGACAACCTCTGGGGCCAACGTCCTGACTTTC
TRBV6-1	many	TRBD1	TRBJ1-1	CASSNDRGQAFF	TGTGCCAGCAGTAACGACAGGGGACAAGCTTTCTTT
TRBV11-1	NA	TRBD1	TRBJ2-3	CASSQTGNGDTQYF	TGTGCCAGCAGCCAGACAGGGAACGGTGATACGCAGTATTTT
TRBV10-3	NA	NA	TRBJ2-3	CAIGAADTQYF	TGTGCCATCGGTGCGGCAGATACGCAGTATTTT
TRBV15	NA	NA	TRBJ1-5	CATSRDRAQPQHF	TGTGCCACCAGCAGAGATAGGGCCCAGCCCCAGCATTTT
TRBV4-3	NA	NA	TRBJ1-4	CASSQQELRASNEKLFF	TGCGCCAGCAGCCAACAGGAGTTGAGGGCCTCTAATGAAAAACTGTTTTTT
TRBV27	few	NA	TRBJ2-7	CASSSRYEQYF	TGTGCCAGCAGTTCCCGGTACGAGCAGTACTTC
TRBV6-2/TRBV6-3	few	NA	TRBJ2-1	CASSLLSGAPYNEQFF	TGTGCCAGCAGCCTCCTATCTGGGGCTCCATACAATGAGCAGTTCTTC
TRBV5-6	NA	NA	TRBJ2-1	CASSSRNNEQFF	TGTGCCAGCAGCAGCAGGAACAATGAGCAGTTCTTC
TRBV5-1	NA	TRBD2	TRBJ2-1	CASSLISGTSGRVHEQFF	TGCGCCAGCAGCTTGATAAGTGGGACTAGCGGGAGAGTGCATGAGCAGTTCTTC
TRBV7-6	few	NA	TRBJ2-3	CASSTTSTDTQYF	TGTGCCAGCAGCACTACCAGCACAGATACGCAGTATTTT
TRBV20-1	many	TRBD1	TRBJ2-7	CSARGQGWEQYF	TGCAGTGCTAGGGGACAGGGATGGGAGCAGTACTTC
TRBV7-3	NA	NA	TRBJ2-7	CASSPSSGASEQYF	TGTGCCAGCAGCCCGAGCTCGGGGGCTAGCGAGCAGTACTTC
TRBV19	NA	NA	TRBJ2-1	CASSIRTQPKYNEQFF	TGTGCCAGTAGTATCCGGACGCAACCTAAATACAATGAGCAGTTCTTC
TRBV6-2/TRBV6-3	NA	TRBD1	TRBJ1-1	CASSYSEQGVNTEAFF	TGTGCCAGCAGTTATTCCGAACAGGGGGTGAACACTGAAGCTTTCTTT
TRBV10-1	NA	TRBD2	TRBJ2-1	CASSATSGGSNEQFF	TGCGCCAGCAGTGCGACTAGCGGGGGGTCGAATGAGCAGTTCTTC
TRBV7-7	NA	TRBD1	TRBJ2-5	CASSPQGQGLQETQYF	TGTGCCAGCAGCCCCCAGGGACAGGGGCTACAAGAGACCCAGTACTTC
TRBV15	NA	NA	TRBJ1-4	CATSDRRQDEKLFF	TGTGCCACCAGCGATCGGAGACAGGATGAAAAACTGTTTTTT
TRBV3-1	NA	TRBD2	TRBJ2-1	CASSRSRVAGGRNEQFF	TGTGCCAGCAGCCGATCCCGGGTGGCGGGAGGGCGGAATGAGCAGTTCTTC
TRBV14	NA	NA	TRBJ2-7	CASSQPRGPRPYEQYF	TGTGCCAGCAGCCAACCCCGGGGCCCCAGGCCCTACGAGCAGTACTTC
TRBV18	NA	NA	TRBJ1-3	CASAPRVDGDTIYF	TGTGCCAGCGCACCACGGGTCGATGGTGACACCATATATTTT
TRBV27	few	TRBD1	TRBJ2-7	CASSGTGGGGYEQYF	TGTGCCAGCAGCGGGACAGGCGGAGGGGGGTACGAGCAGTACTTC
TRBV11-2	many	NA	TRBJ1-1	CASSFGGNTEAFF	TGTGCCAGCAGCTTTGGGGGTAACACTGAAGCTTTCTTT
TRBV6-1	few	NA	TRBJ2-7	CASSEEDGYEQYF	TGTGCCAGCAGTGAAGAGGACGGCTACGAGCAGTACTTC
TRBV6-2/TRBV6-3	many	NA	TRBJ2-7	CASSGRRAPPYEQYF	TGTGCCAGCAGTGGCAGGCGCGCCCCACCTTACGAGCAGTACTTC
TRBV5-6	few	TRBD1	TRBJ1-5	CASSLFSNRGLNQPQHF	TGTGCCAGCAGCTTGTTCTCTAACAGGGGGCTAAATCAGCCCCAGCATTTT
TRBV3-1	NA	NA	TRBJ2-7	CASSRGQYEQYF	TGTGCCAGCAGCCGGGGACAATACGAGCAGTACTTC
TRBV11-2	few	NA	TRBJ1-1	CASSPRQRLNTEAFF	TGTGCCAGCAGCCCTAGACAGCGTTTGAACACTGAAGCTTTCTTT
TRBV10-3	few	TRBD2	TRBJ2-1	CAIRLAEPRGRNEQFF	TGTGCCATCAGACTAGCGGAGCCGAGAGGGAGGAATGAGCAGTTCTTC
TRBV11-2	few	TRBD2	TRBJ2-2	CASSLGAGGVTGELFF	TGTGCCAGCAGCTTAGGAGCGGGAGGAGTCACCGGGGAGCTGTTTTTT
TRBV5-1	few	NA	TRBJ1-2	CASTYAPDYGYTF	TGCGCCAGCACCTATGCTCCGGACTATGGCTACACCTTC
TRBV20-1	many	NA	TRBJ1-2	CSARGIYGYTF	TGCAGTGCTAGAGGGATATATGGCTACACCTTC
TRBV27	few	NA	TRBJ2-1	CASSLGSSPYEQFF	TGTGCCAGCAGTTTAGGGTCTAGCCCTTATGAGCAGTTCTTC
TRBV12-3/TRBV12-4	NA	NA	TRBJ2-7	CASSLLGPTYEQYF	TGTGCCAGCAGTTTACTGGGACCAACTTACGAGCAGTACTTC
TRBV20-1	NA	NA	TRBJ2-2	CSARGSGTGSRELFF	TGCAGTGCTAGAGGTTCCGGGACTGGCAGTAGGGAGCTGTTTTTT
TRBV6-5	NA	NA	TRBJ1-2	CASRDLERGYTF	TGTGCCAGCAGGGACTTGGAGAGAGGCTACACCTTC
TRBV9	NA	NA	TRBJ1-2	CASSGKGGYGYTF	TGTGCCAGCAGCGGAAAGGGGGGCTATGGCTACACCTTC
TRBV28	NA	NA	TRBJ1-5	CASGEPDSNQPQHF	TGTGCCTCCGGGGAGCCAGATAGCAATCAGCCCCAGCATTTT
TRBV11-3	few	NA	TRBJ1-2	CASSQGENGYTF	TGTGCCAGCAGCCAGGGAGAGAATGGCTACACCTTC
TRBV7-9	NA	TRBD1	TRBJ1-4	CASSSTERGPPNEKLFF	TGTGCCAGCAGCTCGACCGAGAGGGGGCCCCCTAATGAAAAACTGTTTTTT
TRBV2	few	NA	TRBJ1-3	CASTASGNTIYF	TGTGCCAGCACAGCCTCTGGAAACACCATATATTTT
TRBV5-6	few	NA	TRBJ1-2	CASSLNLRYGYTF	TGTGCCAGCAGCTTGAATCTTAGATATGGCTACACCTTC
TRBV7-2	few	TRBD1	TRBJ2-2	CASSRGTANTGELFF	TGTGCCAGCAGCCGAGGGACAGCAAACACCGGGGAGCTGTTTTTT
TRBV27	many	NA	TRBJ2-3	CASSFLAYTDTQYF	TGTGCCAGCAGTTTTTTAGCTTATACAGATACGCAGTATTTT
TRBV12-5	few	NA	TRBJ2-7	CASGFKEQYF	TGTGCTAGTGGTTTTAAAGAGCAGTACTTC
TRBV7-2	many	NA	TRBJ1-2	CASSLARTENGYTF	TGTGCCAGCAGCTTAGCACGGACGGAAAATGGCTACACCTTC
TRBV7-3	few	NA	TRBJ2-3	CASSPLGLEGDTQYF	TGTGCCAGCAGCCCCCTGGGGCTAGAGGGAGATACGCAGTATTTT
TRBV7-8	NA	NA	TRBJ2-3	CASSQRKSTDTQYF	TGTGCCAGCAGCCAACGAAAGAGCACAGATACGCAGTATTTT
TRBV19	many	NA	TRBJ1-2	CASKFEGVQSYGYTF	TGTGCCAGTAAATTTGAGGGGGTTCAGAGCTATGGCTACACCTTC
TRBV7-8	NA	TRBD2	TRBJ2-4	CASSVTSSGIQYF	TGTGCCAGCAGCGTGACTAGCTCTGGCATTCAGTACTTC